This T cell receptor beta chain was sequenced in a study of CD8 T cells in Susac syndrome. Random hexamers were used to reverse transcribe the RNA input (roughly 0.5 to 1 ug). MiXCR, run by TCRdb on the immunoSEQ multiplex PCR reads, gives a single entry per CDR3 protein. The table has around 180,000 distinct CDR3 sequences, roughly 92% seen once. The CDR3 has 16 residues. Germline-derived CDR1 and CDR2 are MNHEY and SVGAGI. Trimming cost V 2 bases and J 3 bases, with 16 bases left between them. TEMRA cells were FACS-enriched, and CD8+ and CD4+ T cells were isolated negatively. V and J are TRBV6-5 and TRBJ1-1, with a possible D match to TRBD1 (5 bases). The receptor was derived from a human donor with multiple sclerosis. The specimen sequenced was CD4+ T cells from PBMCs. CDR3 nucleotides: TGTGCCAGCAGTTACGGGGCTCAGACGGGGGACACTGAAGCTTTCTTT. Encoded protein: CASSYGAQTGDTEAFF.